This TCR beta chain stems from a study of shared clonotypes between healthy human individuals. Profiled with immunoSEQ multiplex PCR; TCRdb holds only in-frame clones, not every one. Of roughly 2 million clones in the sample, about 95% were seen once. Overall study findings and caveats: How much donors shared clonotypes was expected to be affected by sequencing depth. Sampling used blood alone; tissue repertoires probably differ.

V gave up 4 bases and J gave up 1 base, with 8 bases separating them. The CDR3 spans 13 residues. CDR1 and CDR2 from the germline V gene are MNHEY and SVGAGI. CD45RO negativity and positive selection for CCR7 defined naive CD8 cells, a population that excluded terminally differentiated effector memory CD45RA+ cells. In the case of this clone: The antigen remains unidentified. This sample also contains other DNA sequences that code for the same CDR3.

The rearrangement links TRBV6-5 to TRBJ2-7, with D tentatively TRBD2 (5 bases). Sample: naive CD8+ T cells sorted from blood. The TCR sequence derives from a man younger than 35 in good health. The CDR3 DNA reads as TGTGCCAGCAGTTTTGGCGGGTCCTACGAGCAGTACTTC. Its translation is CASSFGGSYEQYF.